Each of the 24 T cell receptor beta chains below was sequenced from the same sample in a study of blood T cell repertoires in COVID-19. Sequenced by immunoSEQ multiplex PCR; TCRdb stores in-frame clones only, minus some. The table shows roughly 35,000 clones, with over 85% occurring only once. Material: peripheral blood. All receptors come from a human donor in a cohort sampled during active COVID-19.

This chain joins TRBV5-1 and TRBJ2-2; TRBD1 aligns across 8 bases. From germline, CDR1 is SGHRS and CDR2 YFSETQ. CDR3 size: 16 residues. The V gene end was trimmed by 3 bases and the J gene end by 0 bases; junction bases not matched to a gene: 4. The CDR3 spells CASSSTTGANTGELFF. CDR3 DNA sequence: TGCGCCAGCAGCTCGACGACAGGGGCGAACACCGGGGAGCTGTTTTTT.

V is TRBV19 and J is TRBJ2-7, with D perhaps matching TRBD2 (5 bases). Germline loops: CDR1 LNHDA, CDR2 SQIVND (reference sequence). Trimming stripped 6 bases from V and 7 bases from J, with 13 bases between. This CDR3 comprises 12 residues. For the CDR3, the DNA is TGTGCCAGTAGCGGGGTTGAAGAGGAGCAGTACTTC. Its translation is CASSGVEEEQYF.

The CDR3 DNA sequence: TGTGCCAGCTGTTCGGGGAACACTGAAGCTTTCTTT. It translates to CASCSGNTEAFF. The chain couples TRBV7-9 to TRBJ1-1; D uncertain. CDR1 and CDR2 from the germline V gene are SEHNR and FQNEAQ (reference sequence). The CDR3 has 12 amino acids. The V gene lost 8 bases and the J gene lost 1 base, with 8 bases spanning the gap.

The chain employs TRBV28 and TRBJ2-3, with 10 bases fitting TRBD2. Germline CDR1 MDHEN, CDR2 SYDVKM. The CDR3 is 17 amino acids. J was trimmed by 0 bases and V by 7 bases; bases with no gene match: 10. CDR3 sequence: CASTVAGGTTSTDTQYF. In nucleotides, the CDR3 is TGTGCCAGCACTGTAGCGGGAGGCACCACTAGCACAGATACGCAGTATTTT. Full variable domain (outside the CDR3, taken from reference TRBV28 and TRBJ2-3): DVKVTQSSRYLVKRTGEKVFLECVQDMDHENMFWYRQDPGLGLRLIYFSYDVKMKEKGDIPEGYSVSREKKERFSLILESASTNQTSMYLCASTVAGGTTSTDTQYFGPGTRLTVL.

This sequence joins TRBV4-1 and TRBJ2-1; maybe TRBD2 (5 bases). The CDR3 is made up of 16 amino acids. V lost 1 base and J 0 bases, leaving 10 bases between the germline ends. Germline V gives CDR1 MGHRA, CDR2 YSYEKL. The CDR3 here is CASSQVTTISYNEQFF. CDR3 nucleotide sequence: TGCGCCAGCAGCCAAGTGACTACCATCTCCTACAATGAGCAGTTCTTC.

This clone was seen only once. This chain's CDR3 is CASSYRGGDSPLHF. The CDR3 nucleotides read TGTGCCAGCAGTTACAGAGGGGGAGATTCACCCCTCCACTTT. The chain is built from TRBV6-6 and TRBJ1-6; a weak D match, TRBD1 (6 bases). Trimming stripped 2 bases from V and 8 bases from J, with 10 bases between. The CDR3 runs 14 residues. Germline loops: CDR1 MNHNY, CDR2 SVGAGI (reference sequence).

V usage is TRBV29-1 and J usage is TRBJ2-7, with 7 bases fitting TRBD1. This CDR3 is built from 12 residues. From germline, CDR1 is SQVTM and CDR2 ANQGSEA. V lost 5 bases to trimming and J lost 7 bases; unmatched junction nucleotides: 8. The CDR3 here is CSVLGGMREQYF. DNA for the CDR3: TGCAGCGTTCTAGGGGGCATGAGGGAGCAGTACTTC.

The CDR3 region is CASSWDSATEAFF. Written as DNA, the CDR3 is TGCGCCAGCAGCTGGGACAGCGCCACTGAAGCTTTCTTT. This chain joins TRBV5-1 and TRBJ1-1, with 7 bases identical to TRBD1. Germline CDR1 is SGHRS and CDR2 is YFSETQ. This CDR3 spans 13 amino acids. Trimming at V came to 3 bases and at J to 4 bases, leaving 3 bases not matched to a gene. The whole variable domain, filled in from reference TRBV5-1 and TRBJ1-1, reads KAGVTQTPRYLIKTRGQQVTLSCSPISGHRSVSWYQQTPGQGLQFLFEYFSETQRNKGNFPGRFSGRQFSNSRSEMNVSTLELGDSALYLCASSWDSATEAFFGQGTRLTVV.

The rearrangement joins TRBV5-1 to TRBJ2-2, with 13 bases aligning to TRBD2. The CDR3 length is 18 residues. Unmatched junction bases numbered 7, after V lost 0 bases and J lost 5 bases. Germline-derived CDR1 and CDR2 are SGHRS and YFSETQ. The CDR3 spells CASSLELAGGPGTGELFF. For the CDR3, the DNA is TGCGCCAGCAGCTTGGAACTAGCGGGAGGGCCTGGAACCGGGGAGCTGTTTTTT.

The chain combines TRBV19 with TRBJ1-5; 7 positions match TRBD1. Looked up from germline, CDR1 is LNHDA and CDR2 is SQIVND (reference sequence). Trimming took 5 bases from V and 0 from J; bases not matched to a gene: 4. The length of the CDR3 is 15 residues. The CDR3 region has the DNA TGTGCCAGTAGTGACAGGGCGTTTAGCAATCAGCCCCAGCATTTT. This codes for CASSDRAFSNQPQHF.

The genes are TRBV5-8 and TRBJ2-5, with D perhaps TRBD1 (7 bases). In germline, CDR1 is SGHTS, CDR2 YDEGEE. This CDR3 is 17 amino acids long. The germline V and J ends were trimmed by 4 bases and 1 base, with 20 bases remaining between them. The CDR3 spells CASSRGQDLRGQETQYF. CDR3 nucleotide sequence: TGTGCCAGCAGCCGAGGACAGGATCTGCGGGGCCAAGAGACCCAGTACTTC.

The chain employs TRBV19 and TRBJ1-2, with TRBD1 matching 11 bases. With 3 bases clipped from V and 1 base from J, the junction kept 4 bases outside the gene matches. This CDR3 comprises 16 residues. CDR1 LNHDA and CDR2 SQIVND come from the germline V gene (reference sequence). Here the CDR3 reads CASSIRTGGFNYGYTF. DNA for the CDR3: TGTGCCAGTAGTATCAGGACAGGGGGCTTTAACTATGGCTACACCTTC.

The CDR3 reads CASSYIAGGGGGEQFF. In nucleotides, the CDR3 is TGTGCCAGCAGTTACATAGCGGGGGGGGGCGGCGGTGAGCAGTTCTTC. The chain uses TRBV6-2 or TRBV6-3 and TRBJ2-1, with TRBD2 matching 11 bases. The length of the CDR3 is 16 residues. V lost 2 bases to trimming and J lost 9 bases; unmatched junction nucleotides: 9. The germline V gene encodes CDR1 MNHEY and CDR2 SVGEGT.

The V and J genes are TRBV28 and TRBJ1-2, with no clear D. This CDR3 comprises 14 residues. Trimming pared 2 bases from V and 1 base from J, leaving 8 bases between. CDR1 and CDR2 (germline): MDHEN, SYDVKM. CDR3 sequence: CASSLPPSNYGYTF. In DNA form, the CDR3 reads TGTGCCAGCAGTTTACCCCCCAGTAACTATGGCTACACCTTC.

The rearrangement links TRBV6-2 or TRBV6-3 to TRBJ2-2; TRBD2 might be the D (7 bases). The CDR3 loop spans 18 amino acids. Germline CDR1 and CDR2: MNHEY and SVGEGT. V was shortened by 0 bases and J by 5 bases, with 19 bases between the two germline ends. The CDR3 loop is CASSYSTAGALRTGELFF. The CDR3 bases are TGTGCCAGCAGTTACTCGACCGCGGGGGCCCTCAGGACCGGGGAGCTGTTTTTT.

The rearrangement links TRBV29-1 to TRBJ1-2; 7 bases match TRBD1. Losses at the gene ends were 7 bases for V and 4 bases for J; bases not matched to a gene: 6. The CDR3 loop spans 12 amino acids. Germline V lookup: CDR1 SQVTM, CDR2 ANQGSEA. CDR3 coding DNA: TGCAGCGGAGGGGGCGCGCCCTATGGCTACACCTTC. Its protein is CSGGGAPYGYTF.

This sequence joins TRBV5-4 and TRBJ1-1; the D is unclear. Trimming stripped 0 bases from V and 2 bases from J, with 11 bases between. The germline V gene encodes CDR1 SGHNT and CDR2 YYREEE (reference sequence). CDR3 size: 15 residues. Here the CDR3 reads CASSLVAGVNTEAFF. In nucleotides, the CDR3 is TGTGCCAGCAGCTTGGTAGCCGGTGTCAACACTGAAGCTTTCTTT.

This chain connects TRBV6-6 to TRBJ1-1; unclear D gene. V lost 0 bases and J 5 bases, leaving 4 bases between the germline ends. Germline loops: CDR1 MNHNY, CDR2 SVGAGI (reference sequence). The CDR3 is 12 amino acids. The CDR3 here is CASSYSPTEAFF. The CDR3 DNA sequence: TGTGCCAGCAGTTACTCCCCGACTGAAGCTTTCTTT.

The rearrangement links TRBV5-6 to TRBJ1-1; D unresolved. The CDR3 loop spans 14 amino acids. With 0 bases removed from V and 0 bases from J, the gap between germline ends came to 6 bases. Per germline, CDR1 SGHDT and CDR2 YYEEEE. CDR3 region: CASSLGQVNTEAFF. CDR3 nucleotide sequence: TGTGCCAGCAGCTTGGGGCAGGTGAACACTGAAGCTTTCTTT.

The V call is TRBV7-8, the J call TRBJ1-1; maybe TRBD1 (5 bases). CDR1 and CDR2 from the germline V gene are SGHVS and FQNEAQ. The CDR3 is 13 residues long. Trimming took off 5 bases at V and 6 bases at J, with 13 bases between the two ends. As DNA, the CDR3 is TGTGCCAGCAGCCCCCAGGGAGGGGCTGAAGCTTTCTTT. It encodes CASSPQGGAEAFF.

The rearrangement links TRBV9 to TRBJ2-7; D may be TRBD2 (5 bases). Trimming left V 0 bases short and J 3 bases short, with 13 bases between. The CDR3 covers 15 residues. Germline-derived CDR1 and CDR2 are SGDLS and YYNGEE. The CDR3 DNA sequence: TGTGCCAGCAGCGTAGAACCCAGCGGTAACTACGAGCAGTACTTC. Its translation: CASSVEPSGNYEQYF.

The chain recombines TRBV3-1 (or the pseudogene TRBV3-2) with TRBJ1-6, with 7 bases that match TRBD1. V shed 6 bases and J 1 base; nucleotides not matched to a gene: 9. The germline CDR1 and CDR2 sequences are LGHDT and YNNKEL (reference sequence). This CDR3 contains 17 residues. The DNA for the CDR3 is TGTGCCAGCAGGCGAGGAGGGGGCAGGTCCTATAATTCACCCCTCCACTTT. Translating gives CASRRGGGRSYNSPLHF.

V gene TRBV28 combines with J gene TRBJ2-6; TRBD2 might be the D (5 bases). The CDR3 has 16 residues. In germline, CDR1 is MDHEN, CDR2 SYDVKM. Between the trimmed V and J ends, which lost 2 bases and 5 bases, there was a span of 13 bases. The CDR3 DNA is TGTGCCAGCAGTTTACACAAGGAGGCCCGGGCCAACGTCCTGACTTTC. It is translated as CASSLHKEARANVLTF.

The genes are TRBV6-6 and TRBJ1-4, with D maybe TRBD1 (5 bases). There are 15 residues in the CDR3. The germline V and J ends were trimmed by 6 bases and 2 bases, with 13 bases remaining between them. The germline gives CDR1 MNHNY, CDR2 SVGAGI (reference sequence). The CDR3 DNA is TGTGCCAGCAGGAACCTAAAGGGGACTAATGAAAAACTGTTTTTT. Residues: CASRNLKGTNEKLFF.